Below, 16 T cell receptor beta chains from the same sample are listed, as sequenced in a study of glioma-infiltrating T cells. Amplification of TCR alpha and beta CDR3 regions from RNA used iRepertoire nested multiplex PCR. TCRdb called the multiplex PCR reads again in MiXCR, with one record for every CDR3 protein. The repertoire consists of some 180,000 distinct CDR3 sequences, with approximately 30% occurring once and the leading ten covering roughly 21%. Sequencing was carried out using glioma tissue, nonneoplastic brain tissue, or PBMCs (not recorded which). All receptors come from a human donor with low-grade glioma or glioblastoma, undergoing nonglioma brain surgery, or in good health (not recorded which).

On this clonotype: One junction end does not reproduce the germline sequence, and a read error may be involved. This chain connects TRBV19 to TRBJ2-1; TRBD1 matches at 9 bases. This CDR3 region has 17 residues. CDR1 is LNHDA and CDR2 is SQIVND in the germline V gene (reference sequence). The CDR3 loop is CAGSPGTGNVWSTEQFF. CDR3 nucleotide sequence: TGTGCCGGTAGCCCCGGGACAGGGAACGTCTGGAGCACTGAGCAGTTCTTC. Based on the CDR3 plus reference TRBV19 and TRBJ2-1, the full variable domain is DGGITQSPKYLFRKEGQNVTLSCEQNLNHDAMYWYRQDPGQGLRLIYYSQIVNDFQKGDIAEGYSVSREKKESFPLTVTSAQKNPTAFYLCAGSPGTGNVWSTEQFFGPGTRLTVL.

Ten or more counts support this clonotype. The chain employs TRBV29-1 and TRBJ2-1; 10 positions agree with TRBD2. CDR1 is SQVTM, CDR2 ANQGSEA, per germline. J lost 4 bases, V lost 4 bases, and 4 bases had no gene match. This CDR3 comprises 14 residues. Written as DNA, the CDR3 is TGCAGCGTTGGGGCTAGCGGGAGTTACAATGAGCAGTTCTTC. It encodes CSVGASGSYNEQFF.

Many counts were recorded for this clonotype. The chain links TRBV27 to TRBJ2-7; 7 bases map to TRBD1. The V gene end was trimmed by 6 bases and the J gene end by 3 bases; junction bases not matched to a gene: 8. Germline loops: CDR1 MNHEY, CDR2 SMNVEV (reference sequence). The CDR3 extends over 14 amino acids. CDR3 sequence (DNA): TGTGCCAGCAGCCGATTAACAGGGGACTACGAGCAGTACTTC. This encodes CASSRLTGDYEQYF.

This clonotype was picked up many times. Sequence at one end of the junction differs from germline and may be a read error. This chain connects TRBV3-1 to TRBJ1-5; D is uncertain. CDR1 and CDR2 from the germline V gene are LGHDT and YNNKEL (reference sequence). The CDR3 consists of 14 residues. In DNA form, the CDR3 reads TGCGCCAGCAGCCAAGGGAACAGCAATCAGCCCCAGCATTTT. It translates to CASSQGNSNQPQHF.

This sequence joins TRBV10-3 and TRBJ2-7, with 11 nucleotides matching TRBD2. Germline CDR1 reads ENHRY; CDR2 reads SYGVKD. After removal of 10 bases from V and 1 base from J, the junction contained 6 bases not matched to a gene. The CDR3 has 14 amino acids. The DNA for the CDR3 is TGTGCCACTGGACTAGCGGGTATTTCCTACGAGCAGTACTTC. Translated: CATGLAGISYEQYF.

At least ten counts were recorded for this clonotype. The V call is TRBV27, the J call TRBJ1-4, with 9 nucleotides matching TRBD1. In germline, CDR1 is MNHEY, CDR2 SMNVEV (reference sequence). CDR3 length equals 16 residues. The V gene end was trimmed by 4 bases and the J gene end by 0 bases; junction bases not matched to a gene: 3. CDR3 region: CASSSGQGTTNEKLFF. In nucleotides, the CDR3 is TGTGCCAGCAGTTCGGGACAGGGAACAACTAATGAAAAACTGTTTTTT.

In this sample, this clonotype turned up many times. The chain combines TRBV6-1 with TRBJ1-1; the D is unclear. The germline V gene encodes CDR1 MNHNS and CDR2 SASEGT. The CDR3 loop spans 15 amino acids. The V end was cut by 6 bases, the J end by 2 bases, with 16 bases between. CDR3 region: CASRKTSGGNTEAFF. The CDR3 DNA follows: TGTGCCAGCAGGAAGACGAGTGGCGGAAACACTGAAGCTTTCTTT.

With regard to this clonotype: The junction does not match germline at one end; this may be a read error. The chain couples TRBV4-2 to TRBJ2-3; the D call may be TRBD1 or TRBD2 (5 bases each). Per the germline V gene, CDR1 is LGHNA and CDR2 is YNFKEQ. This CDR3 comprises 15 residues. The CDR3 DNA follows: TGTGCCAGCAGCCAAGAGGGAGACAGCTCCTACGAGCAGCACTTT. It codes for CASSQEGDSSYEQHF.

The table lists this clonotype with many counts. The gene calls are TRBV28 and TRBJ2-1; D possibly corresponds to TRBD2 (6 bases). Germline CDR1 is MDHEN and CDR2 is SYDVKM. CDR3 length equals 15 residues. V gave up 3 bases and J gave up 3 bases, with 12 bases separating them. CDR3 in amino acids: CASSLGLPGYNEQFF. Written as DNA, the CDR3 is TGTGCCAGCAGTTTGGGACTGCCAGGCTACAATGAGCAGTTCTTC.

At least ten counts were recorded for this clonotype. The rearrangement joins TRBV20-1 to TRBJ2-3; 7 nucleotides align to TRBD2. V lost 0 bases and J lost 0; bases outside the gene matches: 6. The germline V gene has CDR1 DFQATT and CDR2 SNEGSKA (reference sequence). The CDR3 consists of 16 residues. The DNA of the CDR3 is TGCAGTGCTAGAGATCCGGGGGGATCTAGCACAGATACGCAGTATTTT. It translates to CSARDPGGSSTDTQYF.

This clonotype was found many times. This chain links TRBV7-9 with TRBJ1-2; D unresolved. Trimming removed 1 base at V and 4 bases at J, with 10 bases between. This CDR3 has 14 amino acids. Germline assignment: CDR1 SEHNR and CDR2 FQNEAQ (reference sequence). CDR3 in amino acids: CASSLVPVGYGYTF. Here the CDR3 DNA reads TGTGCCAGCAGCTTAGTGCCGGTCGGCTATGGCTACACCTTC.

A note on this clonotype: A much bigger clone sits one base away, suggesting this may be a read error. This chain joins TRBV7-2 and TRBJ2-1; 7 nucleotides match TRBD1. This CDR3 region has 14 residues. V lost 5 bases to trimming and J lost 9 bases; unmatched junction nucleotides: 10. Germline CDR1 and CDR2: SGHTA and FQGNSA. CDR3 in DNA: TGTGCCAGCAGCCTCTACAGGGGTCGCAGTGAGCAGTTCTTC. Its translation: CASSLYRGRSEQFF.

There are many counts of this clonotype. This chain connects TRBV4-1 to TRBJ2-7; 8 nucleotides match TRBD1. The CDR3 runs to 15 residues. With V trimmed by 4 bases and J by 0 bases, 5 bases remained unmatched. CDR1 MGHRA and CDR2 YSYEKL come from the germline V gene. DNA for the CDR3: TGCGCCAGCAGCCCGCCGGGACAGGTCTCCTACGAGCAGTACTTC. Protein product: CASSPPGQVSYEQYF.

At least ten counts were recorded for this clonotype. The J gene is TRBJ2-7, the V gene TRBV27; TRBD2 agrees at 7 bases. In germline, CDR1 is MNHEY, CDR2 SMNVEV (reference sequence). The CDR3 length is 12 residues. J was trimmed by 3 bases and V by 6 bases; bases with no gene match: 2. CDR3 bases: TGTGCCAGCAGGGGGGACTACTACGAGCAGTACTTC. Translation gives CASRGDYYEQYF.

The sample holds many counts of this clonotype. The rearrangement uses TRBV6-2 or TRBV6-3 and TRBJ2-1; 7 nucleotides align to TRBD2. The CDR3 totals 14 residues. In germline, CDR1 is MNHEY, CDR2 SVGEGT. CDR3 amino acids: CAGWRGSPPNEQFF. As DNA, the CDR3 is TGTGCGGGATGGCGGGGGAGCCCGCCGAATGAGCAGTTCTTC.

This clonotype was detected many times. V is TRBV4-1 and J is TRBJ2-1, with a weak D call TRBD2 (6 bases). Germline values: CDR1 MGHRA, CDR2 YSYEKL. The CDR3 spans 16 residues. Trimming pared 1 base from V and 2 bases from J, leaving 12 bases between. The DNA of the CDR3 is TGCGCCAGCAGCCAAGGTCTCGGGAGCCCCTACAATGAGCAGTTCTTC. Protein sequence: CASSQGLGSPYNEQFF.